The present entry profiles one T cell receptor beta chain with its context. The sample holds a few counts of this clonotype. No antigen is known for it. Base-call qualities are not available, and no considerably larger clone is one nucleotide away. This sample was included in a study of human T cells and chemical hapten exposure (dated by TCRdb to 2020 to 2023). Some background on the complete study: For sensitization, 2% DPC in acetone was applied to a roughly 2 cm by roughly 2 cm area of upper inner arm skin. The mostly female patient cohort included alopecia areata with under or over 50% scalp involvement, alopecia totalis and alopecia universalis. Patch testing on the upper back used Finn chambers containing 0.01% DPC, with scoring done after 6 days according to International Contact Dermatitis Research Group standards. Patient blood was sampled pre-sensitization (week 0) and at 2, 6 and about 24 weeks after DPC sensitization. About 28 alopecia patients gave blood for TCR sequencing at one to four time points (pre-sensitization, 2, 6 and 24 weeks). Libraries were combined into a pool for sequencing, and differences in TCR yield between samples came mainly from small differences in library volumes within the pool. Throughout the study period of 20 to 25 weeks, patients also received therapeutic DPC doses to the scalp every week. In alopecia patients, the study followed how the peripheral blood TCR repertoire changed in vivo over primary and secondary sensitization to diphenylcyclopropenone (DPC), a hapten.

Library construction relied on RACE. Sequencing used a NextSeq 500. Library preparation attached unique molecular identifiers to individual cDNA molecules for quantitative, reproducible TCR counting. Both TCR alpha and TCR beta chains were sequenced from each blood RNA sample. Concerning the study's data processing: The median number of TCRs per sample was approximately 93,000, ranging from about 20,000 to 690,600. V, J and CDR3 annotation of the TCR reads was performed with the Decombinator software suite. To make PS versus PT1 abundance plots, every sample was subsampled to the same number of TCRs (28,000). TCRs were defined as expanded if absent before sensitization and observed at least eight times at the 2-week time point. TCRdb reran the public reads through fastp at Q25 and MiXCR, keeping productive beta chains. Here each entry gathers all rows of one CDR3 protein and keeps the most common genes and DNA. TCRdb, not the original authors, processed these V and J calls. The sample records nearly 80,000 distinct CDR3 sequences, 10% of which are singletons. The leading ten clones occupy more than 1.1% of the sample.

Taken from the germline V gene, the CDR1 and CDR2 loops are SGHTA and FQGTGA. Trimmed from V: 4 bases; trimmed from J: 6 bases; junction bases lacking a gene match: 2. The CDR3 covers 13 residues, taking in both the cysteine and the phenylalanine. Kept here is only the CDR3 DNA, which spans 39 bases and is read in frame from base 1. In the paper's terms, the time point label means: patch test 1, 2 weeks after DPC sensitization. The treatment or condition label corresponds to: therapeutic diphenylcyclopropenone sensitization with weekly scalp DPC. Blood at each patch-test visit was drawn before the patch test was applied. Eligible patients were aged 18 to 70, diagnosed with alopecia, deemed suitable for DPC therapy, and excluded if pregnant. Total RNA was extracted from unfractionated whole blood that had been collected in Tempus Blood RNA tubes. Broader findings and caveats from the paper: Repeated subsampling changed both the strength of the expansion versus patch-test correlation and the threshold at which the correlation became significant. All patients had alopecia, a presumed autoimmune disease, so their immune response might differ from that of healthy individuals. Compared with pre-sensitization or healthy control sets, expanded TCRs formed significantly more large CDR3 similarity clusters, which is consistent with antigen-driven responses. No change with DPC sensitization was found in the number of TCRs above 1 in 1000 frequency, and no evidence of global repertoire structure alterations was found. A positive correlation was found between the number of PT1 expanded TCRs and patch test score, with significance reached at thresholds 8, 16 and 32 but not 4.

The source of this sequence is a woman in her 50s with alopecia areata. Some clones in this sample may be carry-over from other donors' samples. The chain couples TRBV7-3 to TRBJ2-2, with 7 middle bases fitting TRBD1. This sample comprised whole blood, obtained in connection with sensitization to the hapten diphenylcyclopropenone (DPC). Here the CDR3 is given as CASSSTGPGELFF. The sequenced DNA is TGTGCCAGCAGCTCGACAGGGCCCGGGGAGCTGTTTTTT.